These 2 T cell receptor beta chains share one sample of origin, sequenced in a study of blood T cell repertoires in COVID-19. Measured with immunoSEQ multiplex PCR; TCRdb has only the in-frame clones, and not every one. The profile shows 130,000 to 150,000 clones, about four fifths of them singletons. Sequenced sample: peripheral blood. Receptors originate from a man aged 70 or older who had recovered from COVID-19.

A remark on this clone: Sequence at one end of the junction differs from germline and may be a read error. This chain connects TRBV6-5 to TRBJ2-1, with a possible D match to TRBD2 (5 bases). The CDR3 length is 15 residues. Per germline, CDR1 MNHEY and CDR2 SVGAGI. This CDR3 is CASSHFSVSNNEQFF. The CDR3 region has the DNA TGTGCCAGCAGTCACTTTAGCGTCTCCAACAATGAGCAGTTCTTC.

CDR3 residues: CASSDITGGPRQNTEAFF. In DNA form, the CDR3 reads TGTGCCAGCAGTGACATTACAGGGGGCCCCCGTCAGAACACTGAAGCTTTCTTT. This chain connects TRBV6-4 to TRBJ1-1; 9 bases map to TRBD1. V was clipped by 2 bases and J by 1 base; unmatched bases: 11. The CDR3 is made up of 18 amino acids. The V gene's germline CDR1 is MRHNA and CDR2 SNTAGT.